This TCR beta chain was observed in a study of early T cells in non-severe SARS-CoV-2 infection. Study overall: Sequencing input comprised bulk RNA from unsorted whole blood; chain pairing was not available.

General study findings and limits: Lookups in VDJdb leaned toward anti-spike CD8 responses and missed private and CD4 specificities.

The TCR library protocol attached unique molecular identifiers to the individual cDNA molecules. TCRdb analysed the 5' RACE reads with MiXCR anew, one entry per CDR3 protein. The sample has around 67,000 distinct CDR3 sequences, about an eighth seen once. Trimming cost V 0 bases and J 8 bases; bases outside gene matches: 6. Germline CDR1 and CDR2: SGHRS and YFSETQ. The CDR3 is 16 residues long. As for this clonotype: Its antigen is not known.

The receptor was isolated from an adult who was a healthcare worker with PCR-confirmed SARS-CoV-2 infection or an uninfected control (not recorded which). Sequenced material: whole blood. This sequence joins TRBV5-1 and TRBJ2-1; 12 nucleotides align to TRBD2. The CDR3 nucleotides read TGCGCCAGCAGCTTGGTCTCTAGCGGGAGGGCCGATGAGCAGTTCTTC. As protein: CASSLVSSGRADEQFF.